Described below is a single TCR beta chain sequence and its context. Its specificity is not known. The PCR made use of 60 Vbeta and 13 Jbeta primers. Study processing details: Per a later analysis, the number of unique TCR beta chains was approximately 73 million, of which around 9.9 million were shared. Sequencing was performed with immunoSEQ multiplex PCR; in TCRdb, only in-frame clones are kept and a portion is missing. For V, J and clone size, that table is used; D and trimming come from the DNA. The specimen's table records about 200,000 clones. The germline V gene encodes CDR1 GTSNPN and CDR2 SVGIG (reference sequence). The length of the CDR3 is 16 residues. The V and J ends lost 1 base and 0 bases, in that order; junction bases with no gene match: 8. This entry is derived from a study of cytomegalovirus exposure and HLA in healthy donors. Study-wide results and limits: Likely technical artifact: a cluster of highly shared sequence variants. Across HLA loci, a later analysis found differing TCR association rates, with DRB1 most and HLA-C fewest.

Sequencing input: PBMCs. The chain links TRBV30 to TRBJ2-7, with TRBD2 identical over 8 bases. The receptor was derived from a girl aged 2-9 years in good health and CMV-seropositive. This chain's CDR3 is CAWSAWTSRSSYEQYF. The CDR3 bases are TGTGCCTGGAGTGCCTGGACTAGCCGCAGCTCCTACGAGCAGTACTTC. Full variable domain (missing parts from reference TRBV30 and TRBJ2-7): SQTIHQWPATLVQPVGSPLSLECTVEGTSNPNLYWYRQAAGRGLQLLFYSVGIGQISSEVPQNLSASRPQDRQFILSSKKLLLSDSGFYLCAWSAWTSRSSYEQYFGPGTRLTVT.